The 19 T cell receptor beta chains given below trace back to one sample, sequenced in a study of beta chain features in type 1 diabetes. General study results and limits: TCRB CDR3s were moderately but significantly shorter in Type 1 diabetes patients in all four CD4+ subsets.

Their cognate antigens are unknown. Reverse transcription of all isolated RNA meant that expressed TCRB transcripts were sequenced. Some clones are missing from TCRdb's copy, which holds only in-frame ones; the method was immunoSEQ multiplex PCR. The sample shows around 50,000 clones, roughly 47% of them seen only once. Sequenced input: stem cell memory CD4+ T cells from blood. The receptor source for this set is a man aged 25-45 years with type 1 diabetes.

The chain couples TRBV19 to TRBJ1-5, with 9 bases lining up with TRBD1. The ends lost 8 bases at V and 0 bases at J; junction bases unmatched: 2. Germline loops: CDR1 LNHDA, CDR2 SQIVND (reference sequence). The CDR3 runs to 14 residues. CDR3 sequence reads: CASWDRVSNQPQHF. The CDR3 DNA follows: TGTGCCAGTTGGGACAGGGTTAGCAATCAGCCCCAGCATTTT.

In its sample, this clone was seen a few times. V and J are TRBV7-9 and TRBJ2-3; 8 nucleotides align to TRBD2. Germline trimming cut 5 bases from V and 4 bases from J; bases unmatched to any gene: 8. CDR1 is SEHNR, CDR2 FQNEAQ, per germline (reference sequence). The CDR3 is 15 amino acids. The CDR3 DNA sequence: TGTGCCAGCAGCCCCGCGGGACTAGAGTCAGATACGCAGTATTTT. The encoded protein is CASSPAGLESDTQYF.

The DNA for the CDR3 is TGTGCCAGCAGCCGCCCCCCTGGACTAGCTGGGGAGCAGTTCTTC. Translated: CASSRPPGLAGEQFF. The gene calls are TRBV7-2 and TRBJ2-1; 8 nucleotides align to TRBD2. Germline lookup yields CDR1 SGHTA and CDR2 FQGNSA. V was clipped by 5 bases and J by 10 bases; unmatched bases: 13. CDR3 length equals 15 residues.

The chain recombines TRBV5-1 with TRBJ2-6, with 7 bases fitting TRBD2. The CDR3 is made up of 17 amino acids. Trimming took 4 bases from V and 0 from J; bases not matched to a gene: 7. Germline V gene lookup returns CDR1 SGHRS and CDR2 YFSETQ. The chain's CDR3 is CASSQRTGGSGANVLTF. As DNA, the CDR3 is TGCGCCAGCAGCCAGAGGACGGGAGGCTCTGGGGCCAACGTCCTGACTTTC.

This chain uses TRBV6-5 with TRBJ1-1, with a possible D match to TRBD1 (5 bases). Germline values: CDR1 MNHEY, CDR2 SVGAGI. This CDR3 contains 11 residues. Trimming removed 7 bases at V and 10 bases at J, with 13 bases between. CDR3 bases: TGTGCCAGCACCTCCAGGGCTGGAGCTTTCTTT. It specifies CASTSRAGAFF.

The rearrangement uses TRBV5-4 and TRBJ2-1; D is perhaps TRBD2 (6 bases). The V gene lost 4 bases and the J gene lost 2 bases, with 19 bases spanning the gap. CDR1 and CDR2 from the germline V gene are SGHNT and YYREEE (reference sequence). CDR3 size: 17 residues. The CDR3 DNA follows: TGTGCCAGCAGCCAAGACTGGAGTAGCGGAACCTACAATGAGCAGTTCTTC. Translated, it gives CASSQDWSSGTYNEQFF.

This clone was seen only a few times. V usage is TRBV5-1 and J usage is TRBJ2-3; a weak D match, TRBD2 (5 bases). The CDR3 sequence is 14 residues long. Trimming pared 0 bases from V and 0 bases from J, leaving 5 bases between. From germline, CDR1 is SGHRS and CDR2 YFSETQ. Here the CDR3 DNA reads TGCGCCAGCAGCTTGGGGACTAGCACAGATACGCAGTATTTT. Translating it yields CASSLGTSTDTQYF. The whole variable domain, remainder taken from reference TRBV5-1 and TRBJ2-3, is KAGVTQTPRYLIKTRGQQVTLSCSPISGHRSVSWYQQTPGQGLQFLFEYFSETQRNKGNFPGRFSGRQFSNSRSEMNVSTLELGDSALYLCASSLGTSTDTQYFGPGTRLTVL.

This clone was seen a few times. V and J are TRBV2 and TRBJ2-2, with 9 bases aligning to TRBD1. Per germline, CDR1 SNHLY and CDR2 FYNNEI. The CDR3 runs to 14 residues. Losses at the gene ends were 7 bases for V and 2 bases for J; bases not matched to a gene: 2. In nucleotides, the CDR3 is TGTGCCAGCATGGGACAGGGAAACACCGGGGAGCTGTTTTTT. Translation: CASMGQGNTGELFF.

This sequence joins TRBV28 and TRBJ2-3; 7 nucleotides align to TRBD1. In germline, CDR1 is MDHEN, CDR2 SYDVKM. The CDR3 has 14 residues. With 6 bases clipped from V and 3 bases from J, the junction kept 6 bases outside the gene matches. Written as DNA, the CDR3 is TGTGCCAGCAGACCTCCGGGACAGACAGATACGCAGTATTTT. It is translated as CASRPPGQTDTQYF.

The rearrangement links TRBV19 to TRBJ2-5; D is unclear. Trimming pared 0 bases from V and 2 bases from J, leaving 7 bases between. Per the germline V gene, CDR1 is LNHDA and CDR2 is SQIVND (reference sequence). There are 14 residues in the CDR3. DNA for the CDR3: TGTGCCAGTAGTATAGAGGCAGGTCAAGAGACCCAGTACTTC. Translation: CASSIEAGQETQYF.

This clone was counted only a few times. The chain couples TRBV4-1 to TRBJ2-1; D is possibly TRBD2 (5 bases). This CDR3 region has 16 residues. V was trimmed by 3 bases and J by 2 bases, leaving 14 bases between them. Germline V gives CDR1 MGHRA, CDR2 YSYEKL. The CDR3 is CASSHPTRGTYNEQFF. CDR3 DNA sequence: TGCGCCAGCAGCCACCCCACTAGAGGCACCTACAATGAGCAGTTCTTC.

The table lists this clone with a few counts. The chain employs TRBV18 and TRBJ1-1; D is possibly TRBD1 (5 bases). This CDR3 is built from 12 residues. The germline V gene encodes CDR1 KGHSH and CDR2 LQKENI. V was trimmed by 3 bases and J by 7 bases, leaving 9 bases between them. The CDR3 sequence is CASSPRGGEAFF. CDR3 bases: TGTGCCAGCTCACCGCGGGGGGGTGAAGCTTTCTTT.

The chain has TRBV5-1 and TRBJ2-7; 8 nucleotides align to TRBD2. V shed 4 bases and J 2 bases; nucleotides not matched to a gene: 5. Germline CDR1 reads SGHRS; CDR2 reads YFSETQ. The CDR3 consists of 14 residues. DNA of the CDR3: TGCGCCAGCAGCCTTAGCGGGATTACCTACGAGCAGTACTTC. It specifies CASSLSGITYEQYF.

This clone was found a few times. This chain links TRBV18 with TRBJ1-2, with 10 bases aligning to TRBD1. Germline CDR1 and CDR2: KGHSH and LQKENI. CDR3 length: 14 amino acids. The junction had 3 bases not matched to a gene; V was cut back by 4 bases and J by 4 bases. The CDR3 DNA reads as TGTGCCAGCTCACTTTGGGACAGGGGCTATGGCTACACCTTC. Residues: CASSLWDRGYGYTF.

This chain links TRBV2 with TRBJ2-2; unclear D gene. The germline V gene has CDR1 SNHLY and CDR2 FYNNEI. V was clipped by 6 bases and J by 6 bases, with 5 bases between them. The CDR3 extends over 11 amino acids. The chain's CDR3 is CASRAAGELFF. In DNA form, the CDR3 reads TGTGCCAGCAGGGCTGCCGGGGAGCTGTTTTTT. The full variable domain, completed using reference TRBV2 and TRBJ2-2, is EPEVTQTPSHQVTQMGQEVILRCVPISNHLYFYWYRQILGQKVEFLVSFYNNEISEKSEIFDDQFSVERPDGSNFTLKIRSTKLEDSAMYFCASRAAGELFFGEGSRLTVL.

This clone was observed a handful of times. CDR3 DNA: TGTGCCAGCAGGCGTACGGGTTACTCAGGGGTCCAGTATGGCTACACCTTC. Amino acids: CASRRTGYSGVQYGYTF. The V call is TRBV27, the J call TRBJ1-2, with D possibly matching TRBD1 (6 bases). This CDR3 is built from 17 residues. V was trimmed by 6 bases and J by 5 bases, leaving 25 bases between them. Germline CDR1 is MNHEY and CDR2 is SMNVEV (reference sequence).

This clone was detected a few times. The chain uses TRBV5-1 and TRBJ2-1; 14 bases align to TRBD2. CDR3 length: 15 amino acids. V trimming: 2 bases; J trimming: 7 bases; junction bases outside the gene matches: 2. Germline V gives CDR1 SGHRS, CDR2 YFSETQ. CDR3 bases: TGCGCCAGCAGCTTCGGGACTAGCGGGAGAAATGAGCAGTTCTTC. This sequence encodes CASSFGTSGRNEQFF.

The chain carries TRBV28 and TRBJ2-4; no definite D call. CDR1 is MDHEN, CDR2 SYDVKM, per germline. Trimming left V 4 bases short and J 0 bases short, with 4 bases between. This CDR3 is built from 13 residues. CDR3 nucleotide sequence: TGTGCCAGCAGTTCACTAGCCAAAAACATTCAGTACTTC. Translated, it gives CASSSLAKNIQYF.

V is TRBV18 and J is TRBJ2-2; D is perhaps TRBD1 (6 bases). Trimming left V 5 bases short and J 4 bases short, with 20 bases between. Looked up from germline, CDR1 is KGHSH and CDR2 is LQKENI. The CDR3 spans 17 residues. CDR3 nucleotide sequence: TGTGCCAGCTCAGTATACTCGGGACACGAGTTCACCGGGGAGCTGTTTTTT. Translation: CASSVYSGHEFTGELFF. Supplemented by reference TRBV18 and TRBJ2-2, the full variable domain reads NAGVMQNPRHLVRRRGQEARLRCSPMKGHSHVYWYRQLPEEGLKFMVYLQKENIIDESGMPKERFSAEFPKEGPSILRIQQVVRGDSAAYFCASSVYSGHEFTGELFFGEGSRLTVL.